Below are 5 T cell receptor beta chains sequenced from a single sample in a study of control samples from healthy donors and cancer patients. The repertoire was sequenced with immunoSEQ multiplex PCR; TCRdb's copy has only in-frame clones and lacks some. The table lists hundreds of thousands of clones, approximately 92% of them singletons. What was sequenced was PBMCs. These receptor sequences come from a man aged 40-49 years with head and neck cancer.

The chain couples TRBV27 to TRBJ2-1; the D gene is possibly TRBD1 (5 bases). V lost 3 bases and J lost 9, with 12 bases in between. Germline V gives CDR1 MNHEY, CDR2 SMNVEV (reference sequence). The CDR3 runs 13 residues. The CDR3 DNA sequence: TGTGCCAGCAGTTTCGATAGGGGCGGTGAGCAGTTCTTC. Amino acid sequence: CASSFDRGGEQFF.

V is TRBV2 and J is TRBJ2-3; TRBD2 agrees at 13 bases. V lost 4 bases, J lost 1 base, and 11 bases stayed unmatched. There are 19 residues in the CDR3. Germline CDR1 is SNHLY and CDR2 is FYNNEI. CDR3 amino acids: CASSGGLAGSGTGTDTQYF. The CDR3 DNA is TGTGCCAGCAGTGGGGGACTAGCGGGGTCCGGAACCGGCACAGATACGCAGTATTTT.

CDR3 sequence reads: CASRSGTYSYEQYF. In nucleotides, the CDR3 is TGTGCCAGCAGATCCGGGACTTACTCCTACGAGCAGTACTTC. The J gene is TRBJ2-7, the V gene TRBV6-5, with D maybe TRBD2 (6 bases). Germline CDR1 and CDR2: MNHEY and SVGAGI. This CDR3 has 14 residues. V was cut by 6 bases and J by 0 bases, with 12 bases left in between.

The rearrangement joins TRBV28 to TRBJ2-7, with D possibly matching TRBD1 (6 bases). V lost 5 bases to trimming and J lost 5 bases, with 16 bases between them. The germline gives CDR1 MDHEN, CDR2 SYDVKM. CDR3 length: 14 residues. The CDR3 spells CASSVHRDTDEQYF. The DNA for the CDR3 is TGTGCCAGCAGTGTCCACAGGGACACCGACGAGCAGTACTTC.

This chain connects TRBV11-2 to TRBJ2-7; 8 bases are a match to TRBD2. The CDR3 runs 14 residues. V shed 4 bases and J 2 bases; nucleotides not matched to a gene: 4. Germline V CDR1 and CDR2: SGHAT, FQNNGV. CDR3 protein: CASSSSGPTYEQYF. The CDR3 DNA reads TGTGCCAGCAGCTCTAGCGGGCCCACCTACGAGCAGTACTTC.